The text below deals with one TCR beta chain. Only a few counts were recorded for this clone. Its antigen specificity is not known. No base qualities exist here, and no much larger clone lies one base off it. The receptor library was made with the immunoSEQ multiplex PCR assay. A mixture of 60 forward primers for TCR Vbeta segments and 13 reverse primers for TCR Jbeta segments was used in the multiplex PCR. Amplification of the CDR3 region of rearranged TCR beta genes was performed with a multiplex PCR assay on genomic DNA. Amplified TCR beta libraries were sequenced as 87-base-pair reads on the Illumina HiSeq System. In the authors' own workflow: A later analysis tallied around 80 million unique TCR beta chains across the 700 or so repertoires, and about 12 million of those chains were shared by two or more donors. To remove PCR and sequencing errors, raw reads were error-corrected and collapsed into unique sequences using a nearest-neighbor algorithm that merged closely related sequences. To assign V, D and J gene segments, CDR3 sequences were aligned to IMGT reference sequences. For a sequence to be retained, at least a six-nucleotide match to both a V gene segment and a J gene segment was required. A rearrangement counted as productive if the CDR3 had no stop codons and remained in frame with V and J, and every other rearrangement counted as non-productive. CDR3 was defined according to IMGT convention as the region running from the second conserved V-encoded cysteine to the conserved J-encoded phenylalanine. The earlier analysis of roughly 590 of the donors excluded any sequence lacking an unambiguous match to a single V gene segment. An earlier analysis of several hundred of the donors called V segments functional above 56.7% productive rearrangements and segregating when the between-donor standard deviation exceeded 5%. A statistical classification framework was developed to diagnose cytomegalovirus status using the catalog of TCR beta chain sequences. V and J gene assignment, in a later analysis, came from comparing TCR nucleotide sequences with IMGT/GENE-DB human TR gene sequences. Using the TCRdist pipeline, a later analysis assigned CDR3 sequences along with most-parsimonious VDJ recombination scenarios. A later analysis defined each TCR beta chain by its CDR3 amino acid sequence plus V-gene family, and excluded reads lacking a unique V-gene family. A later analysis removed 592 highly shared, low-generation-probability nucleotide sequences to deal with suspected cross-contamination and a sequencing artifact. For each public chain, a later analysis derived a clonal expansion index from normalized ranks of inferred template counts within each repertoire. A later analysis computed generation probabilities with a VDJ recombination model fitted to out-of-frame rearrangements, and checked the results against IGoR. A later analysis scored TCR-TCR, TCR-HLA and TCR-CMV co-occurrence with hypergeometric tests, applying a repertoire-size bias correction to TCR pairs. A later analysis estimated false discovery rates by permuting HLA or CMV assignments 20 times. In a later analysis, co-occurring TCRs were grouped using DBSCAN, with TCRdist sequence similarity added in when clustering inside HLA-allele-positive subsets. Co-occurrence clustering excluded repertoires with fewer than 30,000 or more than 120,000 public chains, plus five with anomalous nucleotide sharing. As stored in TCRdb, this immuneACCESS dataset retains in-frame rearrangements with V and J assigned. A fraction of the clones does not appear; measured against another copy, unresolved V genes explain less than half of the discrepancy, and the remainder lacks a known reason. V and J calls and clone size follow that table, whereas D and trimming were derived from the DNA. For this sample there are under 130,000 clones; less than 75% appear just once. Around 9.9% of the sample is in the top ten clones.

The cohort consisted of fewer than 700 healthy bone marrow donors. Cohort members were all nominally healthy when sampled, although unrecorded immune exposures were likely present. The donor tested CMV seropositive, placing the donor among the 290 or so seropositive members of the cohort. A peripheral blood sample was provided by each donor, and peripheral blood mononuclear cells were used for TCR beta sequencing. The Qiagen DNeasy Blood Extraction Kit was used to extract genomic DNA from the blood cell samples. Reading from cysteine to phenylalanine, the CDR3 counts 14 amino acids. Of the read, only the CDR3 DNA is kept; its 42 bases are in frame from base 1. Sequences SNHLY (CDR1) and FYNNEI (CDR2) are obtained from the germline V gene. From V the trimming removes 6 bases and from J it removes 5 bases, while the gene matches leave 7 bases of the junction unaccounted for. This sample was taken from a study of cytomegalovirus exposure and HLA in healthy donors (dated by TCRdb to the late 2010s). With regard to the full study: An earlier analysis of 587 of the donors reported 250 to 350 Gb of sequence data and some 110 million unique TCR beta sequences obtained from approximately 180 million T cells. Around 320 gigabases of sequencing data and tens of millions of unique TCR sequences were included in an early release covering over 600 HLA-typed donors. Among the roughly 410 genotyped donors, under 90% belonged to the genetic ancestry cluster associated with self-reported Caucasian donors. The study was designed to test whether signatures of past pathogen exposure could be identified by cataloging public T cell receptors. The study profiled the T cell repertoires of more than 500 subjects by immunosequencing and related them to cytomegalovirus serostatus. In addition to the first cohort of several hundred subjects, a separate validation cohort of 130 or so different subjects was used. To predict cytomegalovirus infection status, the study combined high-throughput TCR immunosequencing, statistical association of individual TCRs with disease status, and machine learning. In a later analysis, previously published TCR beta repertoires from hundreds of donors were re-analyzed and high-resolution HLA genotyping was added so that TCR occurrence patterns could be studied. Rather than using new phenotypic data, the later analysis identified candidate immune exposures from TCR beta sequences and from how often those sequences occurred across donors. To decide whether each TCR beta V gene segment behaved as functional or pseudogenic, an earlier analysis of approximately 590 of the donors relied on high-throughput TCR beta sequencing. Alongside the repertoire data, information on donor age, sex, ethnicity and CMV serostatus was compiled. Genome-wide SNP genotypes for about 60% of the 666 donors were used in a later genetic analysis, which treated that subset as a discovery cohort. Every repertoire in the discovery cohort had been generated on one and the same sequencing platform. Class I and class II HLA loci were covered by the typing at four-digit resolution. Typing coverage varied by locus: roughly 629-640 donors for A, B, C, DRB1 and DQB1; roughly 560 for DQA1; about 600 for DPA1; around 490 for DPB1. Because of strong linkage in the cohort, roughly five DR-DQ haplotypes were treated as single units for association and clustering. Across 300 to 500 genotyped donors of the cohort, an average of approximately 220,000 unique TCR beta nucleotide sequences per donor were sequenced, and approximately 17% of those sequences were non-productive.

Points the paper makes about the study in general: A later genetic analysis reported fewer N-insertions in productive TCRs among donors in an Asian-associated ancestry cluster than the approximately 700-donor mean. An association between a missense DCLRE1C variant and V-gene and J-gene trimming of TCR beta chains was found in a later genetic analysis and replicated in an independent cohort. The cohort was sequenced for TCR beta chains only, and without alpha or paired-chain data the features that could be detected were limited. In vitro tests confirmed that three of the cytomegalovirus-associated TCR beta chains recognize cytomegalovirus antigens. A later analysis associated 15,000 to 20,000 TCR beta sequences with specific HLA alleles at a false discovery rate of 0.05. Some IMGT-functional V segments, including TRBV6-2 and TRBV6-3, could not be distinguished by the 87-base-pair reads and were therefore excluded. Roughly uniform sequencing depth across donors was assumed in presence/absence analyses, although this assumption may not hold. The only immune exposure information available for the cohort was CMV serostatus. The sequencing pipeline was judged likely to have produced a cluster of highly shared sequence variants as a technical artifact. In the study, some 160 TCR beta chains were listed as associated with cytomegalovirus. A further reported finding was that TCR beta sequences accurately predicted the HLA-A and HLA-B alleles for most subjects in the first cohort. In a later analysis, HLA-associated TCR beta chains showed more clonal expansion and lower generation probabilities than non-associated chains that were equally common. According to the authors, the approach could potentially be generalized to other disease states and immunological phenotypes. According to a later analysis, TCR association rates differed among HLA loci, with DRB1 alleles showing the most associated TCRs and HLA-C alleles showing the fewest. The classifier was reported to diagnose cytomegalovirus status with high specificity and sensitivity in both the original and validation cohorts. The earlier analysis of nearly 600 of the donors excluded roughly 17 rarely observed V segments, including chromosome 9 orphons, because counts were too low. According to a later analysis, most CMV-associated TCR beta chains appeared to be HLA-restricted, and the HLA associations seemed to be driven largely by CMV exposure. Most TCR sequences were seen in very few donors, while some public TCRs were found in many individuals. Several of the top co-occurrence clusters appeared to be linked to parvovirus B19, influenza, CMV and Epstein-Barr virus, according to a later analysis. When HLA alleles, especially DR and DQ, strongly co-occurred, TCR associations were difficult to assign to individual alleles. In an earlier analysis of about 600 of the donors, most TCR beta V segments appeared in productive rearrangements about 90% or about 30% of the time, broadly matching IMGT annotations. Because some donors lacked HLA typing at each locus, the association tests relied only on the typed subset. Correlated functional status among segregating V segments might reflect linkage disequilibrium, but an unknown experimental factor could not be ruled out.

The receptor comes from a man in his forties in good health and CMV-seropositive. The rearrangement combines TRBV2 with TRBJ1-5, with 7 bases matching TRBD1. The material sequenced was PBMCs. The sequenced DNA is TGTGCCAGCAGCGGGACAGCGTCCTATCAGCCCCAGCATTTT. The translation is CASSGTASYQPQHF.